Presented here are 24 T cell receptor beta chains from one specimen sequenced in a study of blood T cells in healthy people across ages. Using a J-beta primer mix together with a sample-barcoded 5' primer, a second PCR was run for about 6 to 11 cycles. Via MiXCR, TCRdb re-called the 5' RACE reads, giving one row per CDR3 protein. The profile shows approximately 690,000 distinct CDR3 sequences, 45% to 65% of them singletons. Specimen: blood. These receptors were obtained from a man between 60 and 75 years old in good health.

The V call is TRBV25-1, the J call TRBJ1-2; D is unclear. The CDR3 loop spans 13 amino acids. V lost 6 bases and J lost 5, with 13 bases in between. Germline values: CDR1 MGHDK, CDR2 SYGVNS. The CDR3 sequence: CASRGPVEYGYTF. In nucleotides, the CDR3 is TGTGCCAGCAGGGGTCCCGTGGAATATGGCTACACCTTC.

J is TRBJ2-7 and V is TRBV4-2; 7 positions match TRBD2. Germline V gene sequence: CDR1 LGHNA, CDR2 YNFKEQ. The junction had 8 bases not matched to a gene; V was cut back by 0 bases and J by 3 bases. The CDR3 spans 16 residues. The CDR3 here is CASSQDVRPSGYEQYF. CDR3 DNA sequence: TGTGCCAGCAGCCAAGATGTACGACCTAGCGGCTACGAGCAGTACTTC.

The chain couples TRBV5-1 to TRBJ2-1; 8 bases are shared with TRBD1. The junction had 5 bases not matched to a gene; V was cut back by 4 bases and J by 5 bases. Germline-derived CDR1 and CDR2 are SGHRS and YFSETQ. This CDR3 region has 14 residues. CDR3 loop: CASSQGQENNEQFF. The DNA of the CDR3 is TGCGCCAGCAGCCAGGGACAGGAGAACAATGAGCAGTTCTTC.

This rearrangement joins TRBV15 to TRBJ2-3; TRBD1 aligns across 8 bases. The V segment lost 3 bases and the J segment 0 bases; nucleotides outside the gene matches: 5. The CDR3 spans 16 residues. Germline values: CDR1 LNHNV, CDR2 YYDKDF (reference sequence). The CDR3, as DNA: TGTGCCACCAGCAGGGGGACAGGACCGAGCACAGATACGCAGTATTTT. This gives the protein CATSRGTGPSTDTQYF.

With respect to this clonotype: Its ends do not fully match the called genes, so a read error is possible. The rearrangement links TRBV2 to TRBJ1-6; D is uncertain. Germline V gives CDR1 SNHLY, CDR2 FYNNEI. There are 14 residues in the CDR3. As DNA, the CDR3 is TGTGCCAGCAGTGAAGCGCGAAGGGCTTCATCCCTCCACTTT. Encoded protein: CASSEARRASSLHF.

This clonotype has a handful of counts. The V gene is TRBV5-1, the J gene TRBJ1-2; the D gene is possibly TRBD1 (6 bases). The germline V and J ends were trimmed by 4 bases and 0 bases, with 13 bases remaining between them. The CDR3 runs to 15 residues. Germline CDR1 and CDR2: SGHRS and YFSETQ. CDR3 protein: CASSPDRNSNYGYTF. The CDR3 nucleotides are TGCGCCAGCAGCCCGGACAGAAATTCTAACTATGGCTACACCTTC.

The sample holds a few counts of this clonotype. V and J are TRBV27 and TRBJ2-1; possible D gene TRBD1, 6 bases. There are 18 residues in the CDR3. The V end lost 5 bases, the J end lost 0 bases, and 20 bases lay between the germline ends. Germline CDR1 is MNHEY and CDR2 is SMNVEV (reference sequence). CDR3 nucleotide sequence: TGTGCCAGCAGTCCCATGATTTTCGGGACACTCTCCTACAATGAGCAGTTCTTC. The encoded protein is CASSPMIFGTLSYNEQFF.

V and J are TRBV3-1 and TRBJ2-3; 8 bases map to TRBD2. The germline V gene has CDR1 LGHDT and CDR2 YNNKEL (reference sequence). V was clipped by 2 bases and J by 3 bases; unmatched bases: 7. This CDR3 is 16 amino acids long. The CDR3: CASSQRGGPVTDTQYF. In nucleotides, the CDR3 is TGTGCCAGCAGCCAACGGGGGGGGCCTGTGACAGATACGCAGTATTTT.

The J gene is TRBJ2-7, the V gene TRBV9, with 11 positions matching TRBD2. The CDR3 is 15 residues long. CDR1 and CDR2 from the germline V gene are SGDLS and YYNGEE. V shed 4 bases, J shed 4 bases, and the junction held 7 bases outside the gene matches. The CDR3, as DNA: TGTGCCAGCAGCCAGCAGGCTAGCGGGGGGTACGAGCAGTACTTC. This translates into CASSQQASGGYEQYF. Based on the CDR3 plus reference TRBV9 and TRBJ2-7, the full variable domain is DSGVTQTPKHLITATGQRVTLRCSPRSGDLSVYWYQQSLDQGLQFLIQYYNGEERAKGNILERFSAQQFPDLHSELNLSSLELGDSALYFCASSQQASGGYEQYFGPGTRLTVT.

V usage is TRBV29-1 and J usage is TRBJ1-2; 7 nucleotides line up with TRBD1. Looked up from germline, CDR1 is SQVTM and CDR2 is ANQGSEA. The CDR3 is 15 residues long. After removal of 5 bases from V and 4 bases from J, the junction contained 13 bases not matched to a gene. The CDR3 region has the DNA TGCAGCGTTAGGCATCCGGGACAGCCCTCCTATGGCTACACCTTC. Translated, it gives CSVRHPGQPSYGYTF.

This chain's CDR3 is CASSREEGYRDEKLFF. CDR3 DNA sequence: TGTGCCAGCTCACGCGAGGAGGGGTATAGAGATGAAAAACTGTTTTTT. V usage is TRBV18 and J usage is TRBJ1-4; D may be TRBD1 (5 bases). Germline V gene data show CDR1 as KGHSH and CDR2 as LQKENI. Trimming removed 4 bases from V and 6 bases from J, with 18 bases in between. This CDR3 contains 16 residues.

The genes are TRBV3-1 and TRBJ1-1, with D perhaps matching TRBD1 (5 bases). The V end lost 3 bases, the J end lost 4 bases, and 9 bases lay between the germline ends. Germline V gene lookup returns CDR1 LGHDT and CDR2 YNNKEL (reference sequence). This CDR3 has 13 residues. This CDR3 reads CASSHQGSTEAFF. The CDR3 DNA reads as TGTGCCAGCAGCCACCAGGGCAGCACTGAAGCTTTCTTT.

This chain connects TRBV6-5 to TRBJ2-4; D may be TRBD1 (5 bases). CDR1 and CDR2 (germline): MNHEY, SVGAGI. V lost 6 bases to trimming and J lost 9 bases, with 9 bases between them. The length of the CDR3 is 11 residues. The chain's CDR3 is CASRSQGIQYF. CDR3 nucleotides: TGTGCCAGCAGGTCGCAGGGCATTCAGTACTTC.

The V call is TRBV18, the J call TRBJ1-1; 7 nucleotides match TRBD1. Germline assignment: CDR1 KGHSH and CDR2 LQKENI. The V and J ends lost 2 bases and 8 bases, in that order; junction bases with no gene match: 11. This CDR3 comprises 15 residues. CDR3 residues: CASSPAPGTVKEAFF. The CDR3 nucleotides are TGTGCCAGCTCACCAGCTCCCGGGACAGTCAAAGAAGCTTTCTTT.

This clonotype has just a few counts. The rearrangement joins TRBV11-2 to TRBJ2-1; D might be TRBD1 or TRBD2, each matching 6 bases. The V and J ends lost 5 bases and 4 bases respectively, with 21 bases between them. The CDR3 runs to 17 residues. Germline V CDR1 and CDR2: SGHAT, FQNNGV. Here the CDR3 DNA reads TGTGCCAGCAGCCCCATCCGGACGGGGGCGTCTTACAATGAGCAGTTCTTC. Protein sequence: CASSPIRTGASYNEQFF.

The rearrangement links TRBV27 to TRBJ2-3; the D is unclear. The CDR3 runs 14 residues. Trimming cost V 5 bases and J 2 bases, with 11 bases left between them. CDR1 is MNHEY, CDR2 SMNVEV, per germline (reference sequence). The CDR3 loop is CASSVDLYTDTQYF. The CDR3 coding sequence is TGTGCCAGCAGTGTCGACCTATACACAGATACGCAGTATTTT.

The rearrangement links TRBV5-1 to TRBJ2-1, with TRBD1 matching 8 bases. Germline V CDR1 and CDR2: SGHRS, YFSETQ. The CDR3 runs 15 residues. V lost 4 bases, J lost 3 bases, and 6 bases stayed unmatched. CDR3 in amino acids: CASSKTGGSYNEQFF. As DNA, the CDR3 is TGCGCCAGCAGCAAAACAGGGGGAAGCTACAATGAGCAGTTCTTC.

V usage is TRBV4-1 and J usage is TRBJ2-3; 9 nucleotides align to TRBD2. This CDR3 contains 17 residues. The germline V gene encodes CDR1 MGHRA and CDR2 YSYEKL. Losses at the gene ends were 4 bases for V and 2 bases for J; bases not matched to a gene: 10. This CDR3 reads CASSRVAGTSSTDTQYF. CDR3 DNA sequence: TGCGCCAGCAGCCGGGTAGCCGGGACTAGCTCCACAGATACGCAGTATTTT.

The J gene is TRBJ2-5, the V gene TRBV27, with 9 bases matching TRBD1. The end of the DNA is better explained by TRBJ2-7, so the J call may be wrong. Germline loops: CDR1 MNHEY, CDR2 SMNVEV (reference sequence). CDR3 length equals 15 residues. The CDR3 DNA follows: TGTGCCAGCAGTTGGGGGACAGGGCCGATGTACGAGCAGTACTTC. It specifies CASSWGTGPMYEQYF.

This clonotype was seen a few times. The chain carries TRBV20-1 and TRBJ2-5; D is unresolved. CDR1 and CDR2 from the germline V gene are DFQATT and SNEGSKA (reference sequence). The CDR3 runs to 9 residues. Trimming left V 0 bases short and J 13 bases short, with 6 bases between. The CDR3 region has the DNA TGCAGTGCTAGAGATCTTCCGTACTTC. Protein: CSARDLPYF.

The genes are TRBV10-3 and TRBJ2-5, with D perhaps given as TRBD1 or TRBD2 (6 bases each). V lost 0 bases and J lost 3, with 23 bases in between. Germline V gives CDR1 ENHRY, CDR2 SYGVKD. The CDR3 is made up of 19 amino acids. The CDR3 region is CAISESSSGTPRGKETQYF. CDR3 DNA: TGTGCCATCAGTGAGTCTTCCTCCGGGACACCCCGGGGGAAAGAGACCCAGTACTTC.

The table lists this clonotype with a few counts. The chain employs TRBV29-1 and TRBJ1-2, with no clear D. Germline-derived CDR1 and CDR2 are SQVTM and ANQGSEA. The CDR3 loop spans 13 amino acids. The germline V and J ends were trimmed by 2 bases and 4 bases, with 11 bases remaining between them. The CDR3 loop reads CSVEHEQRYGYTF. CDR3 coding DNA: TGCAGCGTTGAACACGAACAGCGCTATGGCTACACCTTC. The variable domain in full, completed from reference TRBV29-1 and TRBJ1-2, reads SAVISQKPSRDICQRGTSLTIQCQVDSQVTMMFWYRQQPGQSLTLIATANQGSEATYESGFVIDKFPISRPNLTFSTLTVSNMSPEDSSIYLCSVEHEQRYGYTFGSGTRLTVV.

This clonotype appeared a single time. The chain recombines TRBV5-1 with TRBJ1-5; tentatively, D is TRBD1 (6 bases). The CDR3 spans 14 residues. The germline gives CDR1 SGHRS, CDR2 YFSETQ. V lost 0 bases and J lost 7, with 11 bases in between. CDR3 amino acids: CASSLVTGQQPQHF. CDR3 DNA sequence: TGCGCCAGCAGCTTGGTGACAGGCCAACAGCCCCAGCATTTT.

This clonotype occurred a few times. This chain joins TRBV3-1 and TRBJ2-1; maybe TRBD2 (7 bases). V was cut by 0 bases and J by 7 bases, with 16 bases left in between. The CDR3 has 16 amino acids. Germline lookup yields CDR1 LGHDT and CDR2 YNNKEL (reference sequence). CDR3 protein: CASSQDWGGPWNEQFF. The CDR3 coding sequence is TGTGCCAGCAGCCAAGATTGGGGGGGGCCTTGGAATGAGCAGTTCTTC.